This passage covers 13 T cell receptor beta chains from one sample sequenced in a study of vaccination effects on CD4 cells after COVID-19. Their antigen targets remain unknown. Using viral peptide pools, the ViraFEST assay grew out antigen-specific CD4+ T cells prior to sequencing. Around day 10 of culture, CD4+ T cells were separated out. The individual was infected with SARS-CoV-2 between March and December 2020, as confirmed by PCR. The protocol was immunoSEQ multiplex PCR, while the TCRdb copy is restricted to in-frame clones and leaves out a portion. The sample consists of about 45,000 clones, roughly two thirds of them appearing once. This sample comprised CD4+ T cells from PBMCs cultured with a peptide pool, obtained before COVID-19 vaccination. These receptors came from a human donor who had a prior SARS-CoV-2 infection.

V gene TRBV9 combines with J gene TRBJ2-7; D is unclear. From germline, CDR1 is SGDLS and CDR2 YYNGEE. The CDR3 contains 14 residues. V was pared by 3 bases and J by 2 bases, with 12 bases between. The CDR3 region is CASSAGNGPYEQYF. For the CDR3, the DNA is TGTGCCAGCAGCGCTGGTAACGGTCCCTACGAGCAGTACTTC.

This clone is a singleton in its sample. The CDR3 is CAWSWGGEAFF. The CDR3, as DNA: TGTGCCTGGAGTTGGGGGGGTGAAGCTTTCTTT. The V call is TRBV30, the J call TRBJ1-1; maybe TRBD1 (5 bases). The germline V gene has CDR1 GTSNPN and CDR2 SVGIG (reference sequence). Trimming stripped 2 bases from V and 7 bases from J, with 8 bases between. The CDR3 has 11 residues.

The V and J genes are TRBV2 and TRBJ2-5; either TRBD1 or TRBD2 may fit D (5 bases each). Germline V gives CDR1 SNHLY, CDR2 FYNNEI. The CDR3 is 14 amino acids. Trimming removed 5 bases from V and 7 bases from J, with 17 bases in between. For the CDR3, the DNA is TGTGCCAGCAGTTCAAGTAGAGGGGCGGGGACCCAGTACTTC. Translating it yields CASSSSRGAGTQYF.

CDR3 in DNA: TGCGCCAGACCCCCGATTAGAATACACCGCTCTGGAAACACCATATATTTT. This encodes CARPPIRIHRSGNTIYF. The rearrangement joins TRBV10-1 to TRBJ1-3; D is ambiguous. The CDR3 is made up of 17 amino acids. The germline gives CDR1 WNHNN, CDR2 SYGVQD (reference sequence). Trimming removed 9 bases from V and 0 bases from J, with 21 bases in between.

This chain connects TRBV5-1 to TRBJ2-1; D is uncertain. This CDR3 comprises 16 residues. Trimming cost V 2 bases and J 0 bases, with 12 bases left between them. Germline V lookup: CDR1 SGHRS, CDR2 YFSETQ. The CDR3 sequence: CASSLLTASSYNEQFF. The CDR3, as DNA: TGCGCCAGCAGCTTATTAACGGCGAGCTCCTACAATGAGCAGTTCTTC.

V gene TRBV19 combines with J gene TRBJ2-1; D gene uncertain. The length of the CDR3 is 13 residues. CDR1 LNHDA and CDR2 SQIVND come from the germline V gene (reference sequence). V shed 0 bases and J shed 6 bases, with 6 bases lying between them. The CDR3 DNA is TGTGCCAGTAGTATAGATAGAGGCAATGAGCAGTTCTTC. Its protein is CASSIDRGNEQFF.

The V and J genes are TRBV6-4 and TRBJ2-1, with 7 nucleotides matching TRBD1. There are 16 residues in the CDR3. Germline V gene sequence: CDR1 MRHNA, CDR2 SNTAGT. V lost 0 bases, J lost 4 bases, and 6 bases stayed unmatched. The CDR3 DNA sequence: TGTGCCAGCAGTGACTCGAAACAGGGGATTTACAATGAGCAGTTCTTC. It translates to CASSDSKQGIYNEQFF.

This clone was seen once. In DNA, the CDR3 is TGTGCCAGCAGCTTAGCGGCAGTGTACTACGAGCAGTACTTC. This codes for CASSLAAVYYEQYF. The chain combines TRBV11-2 with TRBJ2-7; D ambiguous. CDR1 SGHAT and CDR2 FQNNGV come from the germline V gene. V dropped 1 base and J dropped 3 bases, with 10 bases sitting between them. The CDR3 spans 14 residues.

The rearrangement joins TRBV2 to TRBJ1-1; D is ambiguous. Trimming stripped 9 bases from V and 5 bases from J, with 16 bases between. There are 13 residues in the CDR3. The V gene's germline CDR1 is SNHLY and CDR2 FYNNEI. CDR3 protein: CASSAVGLTEAFF. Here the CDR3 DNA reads TGTGCCAGTTCGGCCGTGGGGTTGACTGAAGCTTTCTTT.

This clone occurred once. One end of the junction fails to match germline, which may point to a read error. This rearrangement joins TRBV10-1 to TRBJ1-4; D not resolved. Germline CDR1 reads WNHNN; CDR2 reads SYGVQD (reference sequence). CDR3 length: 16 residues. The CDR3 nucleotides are TGCGCCAACAGTGAGTTCAGGCGGCAGAAGAATGAAAAACTGTTTTTT. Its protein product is CANSEFRRQKNEKLFF.

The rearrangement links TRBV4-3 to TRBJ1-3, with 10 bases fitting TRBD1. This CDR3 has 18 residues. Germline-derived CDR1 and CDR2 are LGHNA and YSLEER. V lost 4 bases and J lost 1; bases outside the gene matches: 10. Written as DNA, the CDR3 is TGCGCCAGCAGCCTTATGGCTGGACAGGGGGTATCTGGAAACACCATATATTTT. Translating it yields CASSLMAGQGVSGNTIYF.

CDR3 protein: CASSGGWYEKLFF. Written as DNA, the CDR3 is TGTGCCAGCAGCGGGGGGTGGTATGAAAAACTGTTTTTT. The chain links TRBV12-3 or TRBV12-4 to TRBJ1-4; D perhaps matches TRBD1 (5 bases). The germline V and J ends were trimmed by 6 bases and 6 bases, with 11 bases remaining between them. This CDR3 has 13 residues.

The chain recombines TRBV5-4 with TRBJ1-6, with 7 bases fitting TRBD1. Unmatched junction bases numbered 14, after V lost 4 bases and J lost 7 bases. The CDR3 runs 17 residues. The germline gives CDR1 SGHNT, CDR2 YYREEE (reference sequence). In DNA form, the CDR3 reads TGTGCCAGCAGCCACGCCCCCGGACAGGTCCGAAATTCACCCCTCCACTTT. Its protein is CASSHAPGQVRNSPLHF.